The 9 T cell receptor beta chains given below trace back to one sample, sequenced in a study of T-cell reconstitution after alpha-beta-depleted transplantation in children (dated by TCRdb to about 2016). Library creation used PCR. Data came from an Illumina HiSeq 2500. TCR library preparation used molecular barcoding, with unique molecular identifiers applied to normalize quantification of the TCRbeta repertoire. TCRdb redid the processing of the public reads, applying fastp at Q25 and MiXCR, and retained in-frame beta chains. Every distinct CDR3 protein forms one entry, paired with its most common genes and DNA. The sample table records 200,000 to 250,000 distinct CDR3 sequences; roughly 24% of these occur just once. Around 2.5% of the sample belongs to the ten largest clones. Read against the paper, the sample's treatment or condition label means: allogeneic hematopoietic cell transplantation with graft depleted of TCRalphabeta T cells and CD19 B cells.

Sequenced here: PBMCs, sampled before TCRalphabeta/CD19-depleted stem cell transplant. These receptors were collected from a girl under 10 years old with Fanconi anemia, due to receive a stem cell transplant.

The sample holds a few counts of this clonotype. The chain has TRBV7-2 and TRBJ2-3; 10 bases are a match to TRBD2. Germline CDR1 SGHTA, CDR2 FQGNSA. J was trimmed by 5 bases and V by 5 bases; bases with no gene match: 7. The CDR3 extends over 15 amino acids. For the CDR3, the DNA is TGTGCCAGCAGCCCCCTTAGCGGGAGGAGAGATACGCAGTATTTT. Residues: CASSPLSGRRDTQYF.

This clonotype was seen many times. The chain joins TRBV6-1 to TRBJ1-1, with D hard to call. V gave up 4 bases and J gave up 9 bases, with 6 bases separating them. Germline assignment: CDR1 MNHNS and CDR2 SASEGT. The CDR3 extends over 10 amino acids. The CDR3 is CASSALQAFF. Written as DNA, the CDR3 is TGTGCCAGCAGTGCCCTCCAAGCTTTCTTT.

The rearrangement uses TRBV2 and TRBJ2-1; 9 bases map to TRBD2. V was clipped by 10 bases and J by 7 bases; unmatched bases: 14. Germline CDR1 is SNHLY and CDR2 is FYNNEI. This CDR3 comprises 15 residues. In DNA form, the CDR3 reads TGTGCCAACGCGGGGGGGCCATTGATTGTGAATGAGCAGTTCTTC. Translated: CANAGGPLIVNEQFF.

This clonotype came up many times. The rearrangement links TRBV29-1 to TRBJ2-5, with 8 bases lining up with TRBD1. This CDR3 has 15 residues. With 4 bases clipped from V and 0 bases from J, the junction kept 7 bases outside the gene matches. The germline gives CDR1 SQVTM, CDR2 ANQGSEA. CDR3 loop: CSVGRTGTYQETQYF. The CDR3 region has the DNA TGCAGCGTTGGTCGGACAGGGACATACCAAGAGACCCAGTACTTC.

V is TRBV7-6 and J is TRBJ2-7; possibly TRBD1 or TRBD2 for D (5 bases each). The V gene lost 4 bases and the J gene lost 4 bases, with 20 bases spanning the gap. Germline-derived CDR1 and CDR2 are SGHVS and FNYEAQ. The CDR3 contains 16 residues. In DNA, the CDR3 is TGTGCCAGCAGCTCGCAACCGGGACGGGCTCAATACGAGCAGTACTTC. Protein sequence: CASSSQPGRAQYEQYF.

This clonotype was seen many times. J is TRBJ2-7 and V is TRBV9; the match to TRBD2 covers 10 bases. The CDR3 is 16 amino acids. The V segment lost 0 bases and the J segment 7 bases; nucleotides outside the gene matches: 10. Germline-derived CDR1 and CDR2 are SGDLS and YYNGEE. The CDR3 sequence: CASSVGGTSGIGEQYF. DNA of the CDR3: TGTGCCAGCAGCGTAGGCGGTACTAGCGGGATCGGTGAGCAGTACTTC.

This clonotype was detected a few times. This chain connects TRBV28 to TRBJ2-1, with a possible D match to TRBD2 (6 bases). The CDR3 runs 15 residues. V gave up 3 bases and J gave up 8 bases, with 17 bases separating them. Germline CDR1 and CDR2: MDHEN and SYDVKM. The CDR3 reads CASSFGQRASDEQFF. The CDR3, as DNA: TGTGCCAGCAGTTTCGGCCAGCGGGCCTCGGATGAGCAGTTCTTC.

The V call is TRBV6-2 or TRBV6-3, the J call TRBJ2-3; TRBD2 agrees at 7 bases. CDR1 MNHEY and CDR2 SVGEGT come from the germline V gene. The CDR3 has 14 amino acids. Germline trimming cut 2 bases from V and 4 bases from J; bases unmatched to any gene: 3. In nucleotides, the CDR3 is TGTGCCAGCAGTTACGCGGGAGCGGCAGATACGCAGTATTTT. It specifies CASSYAGAADTQYF.

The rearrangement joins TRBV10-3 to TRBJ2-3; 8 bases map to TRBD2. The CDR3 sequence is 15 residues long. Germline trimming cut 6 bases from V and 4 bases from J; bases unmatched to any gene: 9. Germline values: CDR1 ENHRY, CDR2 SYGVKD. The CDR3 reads CAISHNAGGPDTQYF. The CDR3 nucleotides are TGTGCCATCAGCCATAATGCGGGGGGACCAGATACGCAGTATTTT.